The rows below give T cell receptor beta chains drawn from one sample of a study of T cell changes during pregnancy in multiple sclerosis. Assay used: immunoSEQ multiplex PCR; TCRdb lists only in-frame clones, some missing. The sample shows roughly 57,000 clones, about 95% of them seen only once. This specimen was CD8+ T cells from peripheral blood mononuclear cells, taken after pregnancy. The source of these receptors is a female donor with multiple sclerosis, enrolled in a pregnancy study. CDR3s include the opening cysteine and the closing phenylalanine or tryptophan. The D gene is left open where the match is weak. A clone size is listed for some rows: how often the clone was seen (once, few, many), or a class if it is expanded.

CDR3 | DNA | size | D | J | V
CASSALSVIPYEQYF | TGTGCCAGCAGTGCTCTGTCGGTCATACCCTACGAGCAGTACTTC | - | - | TRBJ2-7 | TRBV28
CASRLTSGRAGTGELFF | TGTGCCAGCCGACTTACTAGCGGGAGGGCCGGGACCGGGGAGCTGTTTTTT | - | TRBD2 | TRBJ2-2 | TRBV19
CASIPLPQGSSYNEQFF | TGCGCCAGCATCCCACTTCCCCAGGGTAGCTCCTACAATGAGCAGTTCTTC | once | - | TRBJ2-1 | TRBV23-1
CASSPGTAIAFF | TGCGCCAGCAGCCCTGGGACAGCGATCGCTTTCTTT | - | TRBD1 | TRBJ1-1 | TRBV10-2
CASSLGQNYGYTF | TGTGCCAGCAGTTTAGGGCAAAACTATGGCTACACCTTC | - | - | TRBJ1-2 | TRBV27
CASRWREYNEQFF | TGTGCCAGTAGGTGGAGGGAATACAATGAGCAGTTCTTC | - | - | TRBJ2-1 | TRBV19
CASSLVQGATEAFF | TGCGCCAGCAGCTTAGTACAGGGGGCCACTGAAGCTTTCTTT | - | TRBD1 | TRBJ1-1 | TRBV5-1
CASGPTGTEAFF | TGTGCCAGCGGCCCCACGGGGACTGAAGCTTTCTTT | - | - | TRBJ1-1 | TRBV9
CASSPTGGVHYEQYF | TGTGCCAGCAGCCCGACAGGGGGCGTCCACTACGAGCAGTACTTC | - | TRBD1 | TRBJ2-7 | TRBV6-1
CASSQGQGATQPQHF | TGTGCCAGTAGTCAAGGACAGGGGGCAACTCAGCCCCAGCATTTT | - | TRBD1 | TRBJ1-5 | TRBV19
CSTPTNTEAFF | TGCAGTACCCCCACTAACACTGAAGCTTTCTTT | few | - | TRBJ1-1 | TRBV20-1
CASSQGTMNTEAFF | TGCGCCAGCAGCCAAGGTACTATGAACACTGAAGCTTTCTTT | - | - | TRBJ1-1 | TRBV4-1
CASALVRVLGGNTIYF | TGTGCCAGCGCCCTGGTCAGGGTGTTAGGTGGAAACACCATATATTTT | once | - | TRBJ1-3 | TRBV28
CSVVEQGATGELFF | TGCAGCGTTGTAGAACAGGGGGCCACCGGGGAGCTGTTTTTT | - | TRBD1 | TRBJ2-2 | TRBV29-1
CASRDRGIYGYTF | TGTGCCAGCAGGGACAGGGGGATCTATGGCTACACCTTC | - | TRBD1 | TRBJ1-2 | TRBV27
CASGQGMYEQYF | TGTGCCAGTGGACAGGGCATGTACGAGCAGTACTTC | - | TRBD1 | TRBJ2-7 | TRBV19
CASSIGTGDLNTEAFF | TGTGCCAGTAGTATCGGGACAGGAGACCTGAACACTGAAGCTTTCTTT | - | TRBD1 | TRBJ1-1 | TRBV19
CASSPTSGTYNEQFF | TGTGCCAGCAGCCCGACTAGCGGGACGTACAATGAGCAGTTCTTC | - | TRBD2 | TRBJ2-1 | TRBV27
CASSVAPSNTEAFF | TGTGCCAGCAGCGTAGCTCCCTCGAACACTGAAGCTTTCTTT | - | - | TRBJ1-1 | TRBV9
CATSRGTSGTGLGNEQFF | TGTGCCACCAGCAGAGGAACTAGCGGTACCGGGCTGGGGAATGAGCAGTTCTTC | - | TRBD2 | TRBJ2-1 | TRBV15
CASKGLLDGYTF | TGTGCCAGCAAAGGATTACTAGATGGCTACACCTTC | - | - | TRBJ1-2 | TRBV2
CASSNVNEKLFF | TGTGCCAGCAGCAATGTAAATGAAAAACTGTTTTTT | - | - | TRBJ1-4 | TRBV21-1
CASSPGQGNIQYF | TGTGCCAGCAGCCCTGGACAGGGAAACATTCAGTACTTC | once | TRBD1 | TRBJ2-4 | TRBV5-4
CASRDSNYGYTF | TGCGCCAGCAGGGACAGTAACTATGGCTACACCTTC | - | - | TRBJ1-2 | TRBV5-1
CASSPEGLAYITGELFF | TGCGCCAGCAGCCCGGAGGGACTAGCGTACATAACCGGGGAGCTGTTTTTT | - | TRBD2 | TRBJ2-2 | TRBV5-1
CASSPTPTGLMNTEAFF | TGTGCCAGCTCACCAACCCCGACAGGGTTAATGAACACTGAAGCTTTCTTT | few | TRBD1 | TRBJ1-1 | TRBV18
CASSVVTGGALGNTIYF | TGTGCCAGCAGTGTAGTAACAGGGGGCGCGTTAGGAAACACCATATATTTT | - | TRBD1 | TRBJ1-3 | TRBV27
CASSELAWEGYTF | TGTGCCAGCAGTGAATTGGCCTGGGAGGGCTACACCTTC | - | - | TRBJ1-2 | TRBV25-1
CASSFPADTEAFF | TGTGCCAGCAGCTTCCCAGCGGACACTGAAGCTTTCTTT | - | - | TRBJ1-1 | TRBV7-9
CASSSVGGLEQFF | TGTGCCAGCAGTTCAGTGGGGGGGCTTGAGCAGTTCTTC | - | - | TRBJ2-1 | TRBV11-2
CASSDRGSPYNEQFF | TGTGCCAGCAGTGACAGGGGGTCTCCCTACAATGAGCAGTTCTTC | once | TRBD1 | TRBJ2-1 | TRBV27
CASSPRTGTATYEQYF | TGTGCCAGCAGTCCCCGGACAGGGACGGCCACCTACGAGCAGTACTTC | - | TRBD1 | TRBJ2-7 | TRBV27
CASCRERASYEQYF | TGTGCCAGCTGTAGAGAGCGGGCCTCCTACGAGCAGTACTTC | medium-sized | - | TRBJ2-7 | TRBV28
CASSGGRELNTEAFF | TGTGCCAGCAGCGGCGGGAGGGAATTGAACACTGAAGCTTTCTTT | - | - | TRBJ1-1 | TRBV9
CASSPPGQGWDEQYF | TGTGCCAGCTCACCACCGGGACAGGGGTGGGACGAGCAGTACTTC | - | TRBD1 | TRBJ2-7 | TRBV18
CASSLGFRGPRYGYTF | TGTGCCAGCAGCTTAGGGTTTCGAGGGCCCCGCTATGGCTACACCTTC | - | - | TRBJ1-2 | TRBV11-2
CATSTVRTVGGEQYF | TGTGCCACCAGCACCGTACGGACAGTTGGAGGCGAGCAGTACTTC | - | - | TRBJ2-7 | TRBV15